The T cell receptor (beta chain) under discussion was sequenced for a study of early T cells in non-severe SARS-CoV-2 infection. Study-wide context: Sequencing used unsorted whole-blood bulk RNA, so chains lack pairing. Overall study findings and caveats: Matching with VDJdb favored anti-spike CD8 responses (missing private and CD4 specificities).

The TCR library protocol attached unique molecular identifiers to the individual cDNA molecules. TCRdb itself ran the 5' RACE reads through MiXCR, one entry per CDR3 protein. The sample consists of more than 85,000 distinct CDR3 sequences, roughly 12% of them appearing once. Germline assignment: CDR1 DFQATT and CDR2 SNEGSKA (reference sequence). The germline V and J ends were trimmed by 6 bases and 0 bases, with 10 bases remaining between them. The CDR3 has 13 residues. This clonotype was observed a few times. Its cognate antigen is unknown. The sequence was obtained from an adult who was a healthcare worker with PCR-confirmed SARS-CoV-2 infection or an uninfected control (not recorded which). The source was whole blood, collected at baseline. The chain links TRBV20-1 to TRBJ2-3; weak D call: TRBD2 (5 bases). CDR3 loop: CSAPSGSTDTQYF. The CDR3 DNA reads as TGCAGTGCCCCGTCGGGGAGCACAGATACGCAGTATTTT.